One and the same sample provided the 30 T cell receptor beta chains below, sequenced in a study of cytomegalovirus exposure and HLA in healthy donors. The PCR made use of 60 Vbeta and 13 Jbeta primers. The data were produced by immunoSEQ multiplex PCR, yet TCRdb's version contains in-frame clones alone and is incomplete. The profile shows 150,000 to 200,000 clones, 70% to 90% of them singletons. The sequencing input was PBMCs. The receptors were gathered from a man younger than 35 in good health and CMV-seropositive.

This chain links TRBV4-1 with TRBJ1-6, with a weak D call TRBD1 (6 bases). The V end was cut by 1 base, the J end by 9 bases, with 16 bases between. Germline V gene data show CDR1 as MGHRA and CDR2 as YSYEKL. The CDR3 is 16 amino acids. CDR3 sequence: CASSQGPRGKASPLHF. The CDR3 DNA follows: TGCGCCAGCAGCCAAGGCCCCAGGGGAAAGGCTTCACCCCTCCACTTT.

The chain recombines TRBV9 with TRBJ2-1; 7 nucleotides agree with TRBD2. V lost 3 bases, J lost 5 bases, and 14 bases stayed unmatched. The CDR3 totals 17 residues. Germline V gene sequence: CDR1 SGDLS, CDR2 YYNGEE. CDR3 region: CASSGDYTRGIDNEQFF. The CDR3 DNA follows: TGTGCCAGCAGCGGGGACTACACCCGGGGGATCGACAATGAGCAGTTCTTC.

The J gene is TRBJ1-1, the V gene TRBV7-2; 7 nucleotides line up with TRBD1. CDR1 is SGHTA and CDR2 is FQGNSA in the germline V gene. The CDR3 loop spans 13 amino acids. J gave up 8 bases and V 5 bases, and 8 bases lay outside the gene matches. The CDR3 loop reads CASSRGTVGEAFF. In DNA form, the CDR3 reads TGTGCCAGCAGCCGGGGGACAGTGGGGGAAGCTTTCTTT.

V gene TRBV20-1 combines with J gene TRBJ2-5, with D hard to call. CDR3 length equals 11 residues. Germline V CDR1 and CDR2: DFQATT, SNEGSKA (reference sequence). V was pared by 4 bases and J by 3 bases, with 6 bases between. The CDR3 protein is CSANQKETQYF. DNA for the CDR3: TGCAGTGCTAACCAGAAAGAGACCCAGTACTTC.

Here the CDR3 reads CASSEAATGEGYTF. In DNA, the CDR3 is TGTGCCAGCAGTGAAGCGGCGACAGGGGAAGGCTACACCTTC. The chain combines TRBV6-1 with TRBJ1-2; TRBD1 agrees at 8 bases. V shed 0 bases and J 8 bases; nucleotides not matched to a gene: 5. This CDR3 contains 14 residues. Looked up from germline, CDR1 is MNHNS and CDR2 is SASEGT.

The rearrangement uses TRBV13 and TRBJ1-2; no reliable D call. V dropped 5 bases and J dropped 7 bases, with 20 bases sitting between them. The germline CDR1 and CDR2 sequences are PRHDT and FYEKMQ (reference sequence). The CDR3 has 15 residues. CDR3 region: CASSPDERGSVGYTF. The CDR3 DNA sequence: TGTGCCAGCAGCCCCGACGAGAGAGGGTCGGTTGGCTACACCTTC.

V usage is TRBV10-3 and J usage is TRBJ1-2, with 7 bases aligning to TRBD1. Germline loops: CDR1 ENHRY, CDR2 SYGVKD. The CDR3 length is 14 residues. V lost 8 bases and J lost 5; bases outside the gene matches: 11. CDR3 sequence reads: CAIGEQGQLYGYTF. DNA for the CDR3: TGTGCCATCGGCGAACAGGGGCAACTATATGGCTACACCTTC.

The chain employs TRBV7-6 and TRBJ1-4, with a possible D match to TRBD1 (5 bases). V was cut by 5 bases and J by 5 bases, with 12 bases left in between. The CDR3 is 14 amino acids. Germline V gives CDR1 SGHVS, CDR2 FNYEAQ. The CDR3 nucleotides are TGTGCCAGCAGCCTCCGGGGGGGGAATGAAAAACTGTTTTTT. This translates into CASSLRGGNEKLFF.

This sequence joins TRBV2 and TRBJ2-2; no firm D call. The length of the CDR3 is 15 residues. V gave up 4 bases and J gave up 0 bases, with 9 bases separating them. Germline V CDR1 and CDR2: SNHLY, FYNNEI. The CDR3 reads CASSVVQTNTGELFF. In DNA form, the CDR3 reads TGTGCCAGCAGTGTGGTACAGACGAACACCGGGGAGCTGTTTTTT.

The rearrangement links TRBV5-8 to TRBJ1-1, with 11 positions matching TRBD1. V shed 1 base and J 4 bases; nucleotides not matched to a gene: 3. This CDR3 has 15 residues. Germline V gene data show CDR1 as SGHTS and CDR2 as YDEGEE. DNA of the CDR3: TGTGCCAGCAGCTTGATGGGGACAGGGGGCACTGAAGCTTTCTTT. This codes for CASSLMGTGGTEAFF.

CDR3 loop: CATRIGRLGTGLVQPQHF. The CDR3 DNA reads TGTGCCACCAGAATCGGGCGTCTCGGGACAGGCCTCGTGCAGCCCCAGCATTTT. V gene TRBV15 combines with J gene TRBJ1-5; TRBD1 matches 8 bases. V was pared by 6 bases and J by 7 bases, with 20 bases of the junction left unmatched. The CDR3 consists of 18 residues. Germline CDR1 and CDR2: LNHNV and YYDKDF (reference sequence).

This chain joins TRBV19 and TRBJ2-6; D perhaps matches TRBD1 (6 bases). CDR3 length: 18 amino acids. Trimming cost V 3 bases and J 2 bases, with 17 bases left between them. Germline V gene data show CDR1 as LNHDA and CDR2 as SQIVND (reference sequence). This chain's CDR3 is CASSMVQGITAGANVLTF. The CDR3 bases are TGTGCCAGTAGTATGGTACAGGGTATAACTGCTGGGGCCAACGTCCTGACTTTC.

The chain has TRBV14 and TRBJ2-7; 11 bases agree with TRBD2. J gave up 7 bases and V 6 bases, and 5 bases lay outside the gene matches. CDR1 and CDR2 (germline): SGHDN, FVKESK. This CDR3 is 13 amino acids long. Here the CDR3 reads CASSTSGGYEQYF. In DNA, the CDR3 is TGTGCCAGCAGTACTAGCGGGGGATATGAGCAGTACTTC.

The V and J genes are TRBV6-1 and TRBJ1-1; D is unresolved. CDR1 MNHNS and CDR2 SASEGT come from the germline V gene. This CDR3 spans 13 amino acids. The V end was cut by 1 base, the J end by 3 bases, with 6 bases between. The DNA for the CDR3 is TGTGCCAGCAGTGAAGGGGCGCACACTGAAGCTTTCTTT. Residues: CASSEGAHTEAFF.

This clone was picked up a small number of times. This chain joins TRBV6-6 and TRBJ1-5; TRBD1 matches 7 bases. Trimming took 8 bases from V and 4 from J; bases not matched to a gene: 2. CDR3 length equals 12 residues. CDR1 is MNHNY, CDR2 SVGAGI, per germline (reference sequence). The CDR3 spells CASRQGNQPQHF. In nucleotides, the CDR3 is TGTGCCAGCCGACAGGGAAATCAGCCCCAGCATTTT.

The chain carries TRBV2 and TRBJ2-7; D gene unclear. CDR1 is SNHLY and CDR2 is FYNNEI in the germline V gene. Trimming shortened V by 3 bases and J by 0 bases, and 9 bases separated the two germline ends. This CDR3 spans 14 amino acids. Here the CDR3 reads CASSEGLFSYEQYF. CDR3 nucleotide sequence: TGTGCCAGCAGTGAGGGCCTCTTCTCCTACGAGCAGTACTTC. Using reference TRBV2 and TRBJ2-7 for the parts outside the CDR3, the full variable domain is EPEVTQTPSHQVTQMGQEVILRCVPISNHLYFYWYRQILGQKVEFLVSFYNNEISEKSEIFDDQFSVERPDGSNFTLKIRSTKLEDSAMYFCASSEGLFSYEQYFGPGTRLTVT.

The chain recombines TRBV15 with TRBJ2-5; tentative D call: TRBD2 (5 bases). The CDR3 has 17 residues. V shed 0 bases and J shed 1 base, with 15 bases lying between them. CDR1 LNHNV and CDR2 YYDKDF come from the germline V gene (reference sequence). The CDR3 loop reads CATSRDKREWGQETQYF. As DNA, the CDR3 is TGTGCCACCAGCAGAGATAAGAGGGAGTGGGGCCAAGAGACCCAGTACTTC.

This clone was detected a few times. The chain is built from TRBV6-5 and TRBJ2-7; tentatively, D is TRBD1 (6 bases). In germline, CDR1 is MNHEY, CDR2 SVGAGI. The CDR3 is 11 amino acids. V dropped 7 bases and J dropped 3 bases, with 7 bases sitting between them. Written as DNA, the CDR3 is TGTGCCAGCAAACAGGGCTACGAGCAGTACTTC. It codes for CASKQGYEQYF.

The V and J genes are TRBV5-6 and TRBJ1-2; a weak D match, TRBD1 (6 bases). The CDR3 is 16 amino acids. The germline V and J ends were trimmed by 0 bases and 0 bases, with 12 bases remaining between them. Germline CDR1 reads SGHDT; CDR2 reads YYEEEE. The CDR3: CASSLGPGQTNYGYTF. CDR3 bases: TGTGCCAGCAGCTTGGGGCCGGGACAAACTAACTATGGCTACACCTTC. The full variable domain, completed using reference TRBV5-6 and TRBJ1-2, is DAGVTQSPTHLIKTRGQQVTLRCSPKSGHDTVSWYQQALGQGPQFIFQYYEEEERQRGNFPDRFSGHQFPNYSSELNVNALLLGDSALYLCASSLGPGQTNYGYTFGSGTRLTVV.

The chain employs TRBV7-2 and TRBJ2-3; D not resolved. CDR1 and CDR2 (germline): SGHTA, FQGNSA. The germline V and J ends were trimmed by 0 bases and 0 bases, with 7 bases remaining between them. The CDR3 contains 15 residues. The CDR3 spells CASSLAGLSTDTQYF. The CDR3 nucleotides are TGTGCCAGCAGCTTAGCGGGCCTGAGCACAGATACGCAGTATTTT.

The chain combines TRBV27 with TRBJ1-2; D is unclear. The CDR3 covers 13 residues. V was cut by 3 bases and J by 3 bases, with 8 bases left in between. Per germline, CDR1 MNHEY and CDR2 SMNVEV (reference sequence). CDR3 protein: CASSFEADYGYTF. The CDR3 nucleotides are TGTGCCAGCAGTTTTGAAGCGGACTATGGCTACACCTTC.

The chain uses TRBV5-1 and TRBJ1-3; 7 nucleotides align to TRBD1. Germline CDR1 reads SGHRS; CDR2 reads YFSETQ. CDR3 length: 16 amino acids. With 0 bases clipped from V and 1 base from J, the junction kept 4 bases outside the gene matches. The CDR3 loop is CASSLGQGFSGNTIYF. For the CDR3, the DNA is TGCGCCAGCAGCTTGGGACAGGGCTTTTCTGGAAACACCATATATTTT.

V is TRBV5-5 and J is TRBJ1-2, with D perhaps matching TRBD1 (5 bases). This CDR3 contains 14 residues. V gave up 5 bases and J gave up 0 bases, with 11 bases separating them. Per the germline V gene, CDR1 is SGHKS and CDR2 is YYEKEE (reference sequence). CDR3 DNA: TGTGCCAGCAGTCAGTTCAGGGCTAACTATGGCTACACCTTC. Translating gives CASSQFRANYGYTF.

The chain combines TRBV18 with TRBJ2-1, with 14 bases fitting TRBD2. The CDR3 length is 17 residues. Germline CDR1 and CDR2: KGHSH and LQKENI. J was trimmed by 8 bases and V by 4 bases; bases with no gene match: 10. The CDR3 sequence is CASSLRTSGGPMDEQFF. The CDR3 coding sequence is TGTGCCAGCTCACTCCGGACTAGCGGGGGGCCCATGGATGAGCAGTTCTTC.

This chain uses TRBV14 with TRBJ1-2, with D perhaps TRBD1 (6 bases). The germline gives CDR1 SGHDN, CDR2 FVKESK. With 4 bases removed from V and 4 bases from J, the gap between germline ends came to 16 bases. The CDR3 extends over 15 amino acids. The CDR3 sequence is CASSLSTGSGYGYTF. For the CDR3, the DNA is TGTGCCAGCAGCCTCTCAACAGGGTCAGGCTATGGCTACACCTTC.

V usage is TRBV7-2 and J usage is TRBJ1-2; maybe TRBD1 (6 bases). Germline V gene sequence: CDR1 SGHTA, CDR2 FQGNSA. There are 13 residues in the CDR3. The V gene lost 1 base and the J gene lost 8 bases, with 11 bases spanning the gap. Written as DNA, the CDR3 is TGTGCCAGCAGCTTAGGGGGGGGCTGGGGCTACACCTTC. It is translated as CASSLGGGWGYTF.

The chain employs TRBV7-2 and TRBJ2-3; the D gene is possibly TRBD2 (5 bases). V was trimmed by 5 bases and J by 2 bases, leaving 11 bases between them. There are 14 residues in the CDR3. Germline V gene data show CDR1 as SGHTA and CDR2 as FQGNSA. CDR3 in amino acids: CASSLGLDTDTQYF. As DNA, the CDR3 is TGTGCCAGCAGCCTCGGACTTGACACAGATACGCAGTATTTT.

The chain has TRBV11-2 and TRBJ1-3; TRBD1 is a possible D gene (6 bases). The germline V gene encodes CDR1 SGHAT and CDR2 FQNNGV. The CDR3 extends over 15 amino acids. V lost 3 bases and J lost 2, with 11 bases in between. The CDR3 DNA sequence: TGTGCCAGCAGCTTTTTCAACAGGGCTGGAAACACCATATATTTT. It codes for CASSFFNRAGNTIYF.

The chain is built from TRBV11-3 and TRBJ2-5; D unclear. There are 11 residues in the CDR3. V gave up 2 bases and J gave up 5 bases, with 3 bases separating them. CDR1 and CDR2 from the germline V gene are SGHNT and YENEEA. The CDR3 region has the DNA TGTGCCAGCAGCTTACTTGAGACCCAGTACTTC. Amino acids: CASSLLETQYF.

The chain links TRBV6-6 to TRBJ2-5; TRBD2 is a possible D gene (5 bases). Per germline, CDR1 MNHNY and CDR2 SVGAGI (reference sequence). Deletions cut 4 bases from V and 5 bases from J, with 14 bases between. The CDR3 contains 14 residues. This CDR3 reads CASSLRALWETQYF. CDR3 in DNA: TGTGCCAGCAGTTTGAGGGCCCTATGGGAGACCCAGTACTTC.